The next 16 T cell receptor beta chains were all read from a single sample in a study of T-cell memory formation after mild COVID-19. In TCRdb, the 5' RACE reads were re-called with MiXCR into one record per CDR3 protein. In the table there are about 340,000 distinct CDR3 sequences, 13% of which are singletons. The sample consisted of PBMCs or a T cell subset sorted from them (not recorded which). These receptors were collected from a man between 18 and 35 years old who had mild COVID-19 (a few samples of this study predate the infection). Cell type and time point are not known.

The J gene is TRBJ1-4, the V gene TRBV5-1; unclear D gene. Germline CDR1 is SGHRS and CDR2 is YFSETQ. Trimming pared 1 base from V and 8 bases from J, leaving 9 bases between. The length of the CDR3 is 13 residues. CDR3 nucleotide sequence: TGCGCCAGCAGCTTGACTCACCAGGAAAAACTGTTTTTT. It specifies CASSLTHQEKLFF.

V and J are TRBV4-1 and TRBJ1-1, with D perhaps matching TRBD1 (5 bases). V lost 3 bases to trimming and J lost 1 base, with 21 bases between them. The germline V gene encodes CDR1 MGHRA and CDR2 YSYEKL. This CDR3 is 18 amino acids long. The CDR3, as DNA: TGCGCCAGCAGCCATCCCGCCGGCGGGGGGGGATGGAACACTGAAGCTTTCTTT. Its translation: CASSHPAGGGGWNTEAFF.

This clonotype has at least ten counts. V gene TRBV5-1 combines with J gene TRBJ1-1; D call uncertain. Trimming shortened V by 0 bases and J by 6 bases, and 12 bases separated the two germline ends. The CDR3 has 14 residues. Germline V gene sequence: CDR1 SGHRS, CDR2 YFSETQ. The CDR3: CASSLASGVPEAFF. CDR3 nucleotides: TGCGCCAGCAGCTTGGCATCTGGGGTTCCTGAAGCTTTCTTT.

The table lists this clonotype with a few counts. The V and J genes are TRBV27 and TRBJ2-7; weak D call: TRBD2 (5 bases). Germline V gene lookup returns CDR1 MNHEY and CDR2 SMNVEV (reference sequence). CDR3 length: 13 amino acids. V lost 0 bases, J lost 6 bases, and 9 bases lay in between. The CDR3 nucleotides are TGTGCCAGCAGTTTATCCCCTAGCACCGAGCAGTACTTC. Translating gives CASSLSPSTEQYF.

CDR3 sequence: CASSEVTGSYNSPLHF. For the CDR3, the DNA is TGTGCCAGCAGTGAAGTAACAGGGAGCTATAATTCACCCCTCCACTTT. The rearrangement joins TRBV25-1 to TRBJ1-6; perhaps TRBD1 as D (6 bases). Germline CDR1 MGHDK, CDR2 SYGVNS. The V and J ends lost 2 bases and 3 bases respectively, with 11 bases between them. This CDR3 is built from 16 residues.

The chain recombines TRBV20-1 with TRBJ1-1; D remains unclear. Germline V gene lookup returns CDR1 DFQATT and CDR2 SNEGSKA (reference sequence). V lost 0 bases, J lost 5 bases, and 10 bases lay in between. The CDR3 extends over 13 amino acids. The DNA for the CDR3 is TGCAGTGCTAGAGAACTCGCGGGTACTGAAGCTTTCTTT. It is translated as CSARELAGTEAFF.

This clonotype was seen repeatedly, ten times or more. This chain links TRBV27 with TRBJ2-1; TRBD2 is a possible D gene (6 bases). Per the germline V gene, CDR1 is MNHEY and CDR2 is SMNVEV (reference sequence). Trimming took 7 bases from V and 4 from J, leaving 8 bases between them. The CDR3 is made up of 12 amino acids. The DNA for the CDR3 is TGTGCCAGCACCGGGGGATACAATGAGCAGTTCTTC. It translates to CASTGGYNEQFF.

In DNA, the CDR3 is TGCGCCAGCACCAAAGATGGGGTACGTCCAGATACGCAGTATTTT. This gives the protein CASTKDGVRPDTQYF. V usage is TRBV5-1 and J usage is TRBJ2-3; D not certain. Germline V gene data show CDR1 as SGHRS and CDR2 as YFSETQ. The CDR3 runs 15 residues. Trimming left V 6 bases short and J 4 bases short, with 18 bases between.

The gene calls are TRBV7-9 and TRBJ1-2, with a weak D call TRBD1 (5 bases). V lost 1 base and J lost 9, with 12 bases in between. The CDR3 covers 13 residues. Per the germline V gene, CDR1 is SEHNR and CDR2 is FQNEAQ (reference sequence). The CDR3 protein is CASSLGGTDRYTF. CDR3 bases: TGTGCCAGCAGCTTAGGCGGGACCGATCGCTACACCTTC.

This clonotype came up many times. The V and J genes are TRBV7-6 and TRBJ2-3; D possibly uses TRBD1 or TRBD2 (5 bases each). Germline assignment: CDR1 SGHVS and CDR2 FNYEAQ. The CDR3 runs 16 residues. Between the trimmed V and J ends, which lost 0 bases and 2 bases, there was a span of 12 bases. CDR3 bases: TGTGCCAGCAGCTTAGCGGGGGTAACTTTCACAGATACGCAGTATTTT. Its translation is CASSLAGVTFTDTQYF.

This chain links TRBV7-8 with TRBJ2-1, with 7 nucleotides matching TRBD2. V dropped 5 bases and J dropped 5; count of bases not matched to a gene: 12. This CDR3 is 16 amino acids long. Germline CDR1 reads SGHVS; CDR2 reads FQNEAQ. The chain's CDR3 is CASSILQRGKNNEQFF. The CDR3 DNA is TGTGCCAGCAGCATACTGCAGCGGGGAAAAAACAATGAGCAGTTCTTC.

The V gene is TRBV28, the J gene TRBJ2-7; tentative D call: TRBD1 (6 bases). The CDR3 contains 14 residues. Germline CDR1 reads MDHEN; CDR2 reads SYDVKM. V lost 4 bases, J lost 3 bases, and 13 bases lay in between. CDR3 residues: CASSWGQGYYEQYV. The CDR3 DNA reads as TGTGCCAGCAGTTGGGGGCAGGGATACTACGAGCAGTACGTC.

The V call is TRBV4-3, the J call TRBJ2-3; 13 bases map to TRBD2. The CDR3 is 16 residues long. The V and J ends lost 4 bases and 3 bases, in that order; junction bases with no gene match: 4. Germline-derived CDR1 and CDR2 are LGHNA and YSLEER. The chain's CDR3 is CASSRTSGSLTDTQYF. As DNA, the CDR3 is TGCGCCAGCAGCCGGACTAGCGGGAGTTTGACAGATACGCAGTATTTT.

There are a few counts of this clonotype. The V and J genes are TRBV7-8 and TRBJ2-7, with D perhaps matching TRBD1 or TRBD2 (5 bases each). Germline lookup yields CDR1 SGHVS and CDR2 FQNEAQ. V gave up 5 bases and J gave up 0 bases, with 17 bases separating them. This CDR3 contains 16 residues. The CDR3 sequence is CASSPPGTGLSYEQYV. CDR3 nucleotides: TGTGCCAGCAGCCCCCCAGGGACGGGCCTCTCCTACGAGCAGTACGTC.

V usage is TRBV7-2 and J usage is TRBJ2-5; 11 bases match TRBD2. Germline V gene sequence: CDR1 SGHTA, CDR2 FQGNSA. V shed 1 base and J 4 bases; nucleotides not matched to a gene: 8. This CDR3 comprises 17 residues. The CDR3 region has the DNA TGTGCCAGCAGCTTAGTTCCTAGCGGGGGGCCAGGAGAGACCCAGTACTTC. Amino acids: CASSLVPSGGPGETQYF.

This clonotype was seen many times. The chain links TRBV5-1 to TRBJ2-3, with D possibly TRBD2 on 6 matching bases. Between the trimmed V and J ends, which lost 0 bases and 1 base, there was a span of 9 bases. There are 15 residues in the CDR3. Looked up from germline, CDR1 is SGHRS and CDR2 is YFSETQ. The CDR3 loop is CASSLGLVGTDTQYF. CDR3 coding DNA: TGCGCCAGCAGCTTGGGACTAGTCGGCACAGATACGCAGTATTTT. Full variable domain (remainder filled in from reference TRBV5-1 and TRBJ2-3): KAGVTQTPRYLIKTRGQQVTLSCSPISGHRSVSWYQQTPGQGLQFLFEYFSETQRNKGNFPGRFSGRQFSNSRSEMNVSTLELGDSALYLCASSLGLVGTDTQYFGPGTRLTVL.